Listed here are 9 T cell receptor beta chains from one sample, sequenced in a study of blood T cells in healthy people across ages. Alongside a J-beta primer mix, a sample-barcoded 5' primer served in a second PCR lasting 7 to 11 cycles. TCRdb called the 5' RACE reads again in MiXCR, with one record for every CDR3 protein. The table records approximately 800,000 distinct CDR3 sequences, about 34% of them present only once. The source material was blood. All receptors derive from a man between 18 and 29 years old in good health.

This clonotype was picked up many times. The J gene is TRBJ2-1, the V gene TRBV2; D is undetermined. This CDR3 is built from 13 residues. Germline values: CDR1 SNHLY, CDR2 FYNNEI. Deletions cut 4 bases from V and 8 bases from J, with 12 bases between. CDR3 nucleotides: TGTGCCAGCAGTGTCAACAGCTTCGATGAGCAGTTCTTC. Translated: CASSVNSFDEQFF.

V is TRBV3-1 and J is TRBJ1-2; no clear D. CDR1 LGHDT and CDR2 YNNKEL come from the germline V gene (reference sequence). This CDR3 is 16 amino acids long. Trimming left V 1 base short and J 0 bases short, with 12 bases between. The CDR3 nucleotides read TGTGCCAGCAGCCAAGCCATACAGCGTTCTAACTATGGCTACACCTTC. Translating it yields CASSQAIQRSNYGYTF.

The chain links TRBV6-6 to TRBJ2-7, with D tentatively TRBD1 (5 bases). Trimming cost V 11 bases and J 1 base, with 15 bases left between them. Germline CDR1 MNHNY, CDR2 SVGAGI (reference sequence). This CDR3 has 13 residues. Here the CDR3 reads CASSQDRSYEQYF. The DNA for the CDR3 is TGTGCCTCCTCCCAAGACAGATCCTACGAGCAGTACTTC.

The V call is TRBV4-3, the J call TRBJ2-5; TRBD1 might be the D (6 bases). The DNA end is more similar to TRBJ2-7, so the J call may be wrong. CDR1 and CDR2 from the germline V gene are LGHNA and YSLEER. This CDR3 has 14 amino acids. The CDR3 coding sequence is TGCGCCAGCGGGGCAGCAACAGGGAACGACGAGCAGTACTTC. It codes for CASGAATGNDEQYF.

This chain joins TRBV7-9 and TRBJ1-1; perhaps TRBD1 as D (5 bases). The length of the CDR3 is 14 residues. Per the germline V gene, CDR1 is SEHNR and CDR2 is FQNEAQ (reference sequence). Trimming cost V 0 bases and J 4 bases, with 9 bases left between them. The CDR3 region is CASSLASGATEAFF. The CDR3 bases are TGTGCCAGCAGCTTAGCGTCCGGGGCCACTGAAGCTTTCTTT. Variable domain in full (rest from reference TRBV7-9 and TRBJ1-1): DTGVSQNPRHKITKRGQNVTFRCDPISEHNRLYWYRQTLGQGPEFLTYFQNEAQLEKSRLLSDRFSAERPKGSFSTLEIQRTEQGDSAMYLCASSLASGATEAFFGQGTRLTVV.

V and J are TRBV5-4 and TRBJ1-2, with D uncertain. Germline assignment: CDR1 SGHNT and CDR2 YYREEE (reference sequence). The CDR3 contains 15 residues. Trimming shortened V by 4 bases and J by 4 bases, and 17 bases separated the two germline ends. Written as DNA, the CDR3 is TGTGCCAGCAGCGTGGAGCGACGGAGTACCTATGGCTACACCTTC. This codes for CASSVERRSTYGYTF.

The chain employs TRBV15 and TRBJ1-4, with 8 positions matching TRBD1. V dropped 1 base and J dropped 4; count of bases not matched to a gene: 2. This CDR3 is 15 amino acids long. Germline values: CDR1 LNHNV, CDR2 YYDKDF (reference sequence). CDR3 nucleotide sequence: TGTGCCACCAGCAGAGCAGGGGGCCATAATGAAAAACTGTTTTTT. This translates into CATSRAGGHNEKLFF.

In its sample, this clonotype was seen a few times. V and J are TRBV24-1 and TRBJ2-5; D perhaps matches TRBD1 (6 bases). The germline gives CDR1 KGHDR, CDR2 SFDVKD. Trimming pared 4 bases from V and 4 bases from J, leaving 18 bases between. The CDR3 covers 16 residues. The CDR3 reads CATSDLRTAGGETQYF. The CDR3 DNA is TGTGCCACCAGTGACCTAAGGACAGCAGGAGGAGAGACCCAGTACTTC.

This clonotype was observed a few times. The chain uses TRBV5-1 and TRBJ2-1, with 10 bases aligning to TRBD1. J lost 5 bases, V lost 3 bases, and 5 bases had no gene match. Germline CDR1 SGHRS, CDR2 YFSETQ. The CDR3 is made up of 15 amino acids. CDR3 region: CASSSGTGANNEQFF. As DNA, the CDR3 is TGCGCCAGCAGCTCCGGGACAGGGGCAAACAATGAGCAGTTCTTC.